This record covers a single T cell receptor beta chain. With cryopreserved PBMCs as the source, 2 to 2.5 micrograms of genomic DNA went to TCR beta libraries. This sample is part of a study of cytotoxic CD8 clonotypes in ibrutinib-treated CLL. About the study: Partial responses numbered some 24 and complete responses 2; after a median around 70 months, roughly 14 stayed remitted and roughly twelve progressed. A mean of roughly 250,000 productive templates and approximately 85,000 productive rearrangements was obtained per sample.

This CDR3 is built from 14 residues. The trim removed 4 bases at V and 4 bases at J, leaving 7 bases unmatched. Per the germline V gene, CDR1 is SGDLS and CDR2 is YYNGEE. Deep sequencing aimed at 1 in 200,000 to 1 in 1 million T cells' resolution. Assay used: immunoSEQ multiplex PCR; TCRdb lists only in-frame clones, some missing. The sample shows more than 110,000 clones, approximately 80% of them seen only once. The material sequenced was PBMCs, taken after 24 months of ibrutinib treatment. The clonotype originates from a human donor with chronic lymphocytic leukemia. The chain uses TRBV9 and TRBJ1-2, with 7 bases identical to TRBD1. The DNA of the CDR3 is TGTGCCAGCAGCCCTCGACAGGGTAGCTATGGCTACACCTTC. Translation gives CASSPRQGSYGYTF.